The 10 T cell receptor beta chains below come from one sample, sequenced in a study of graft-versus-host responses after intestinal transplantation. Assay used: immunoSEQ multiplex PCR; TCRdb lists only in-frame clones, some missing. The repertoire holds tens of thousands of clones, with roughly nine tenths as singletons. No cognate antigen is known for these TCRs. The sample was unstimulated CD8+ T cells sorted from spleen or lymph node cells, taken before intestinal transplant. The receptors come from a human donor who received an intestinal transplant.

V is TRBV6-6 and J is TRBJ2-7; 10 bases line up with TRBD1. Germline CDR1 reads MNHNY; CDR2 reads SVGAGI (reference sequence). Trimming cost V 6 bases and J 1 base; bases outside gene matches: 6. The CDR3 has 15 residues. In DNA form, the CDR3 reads TGTGCCAGCAGCCGACCGGGACAGGGGTCCTACGAGCAGTACTTC. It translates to CASSRPGQGSYEQYF.

The CDR3 reads CASSEEWSENQPQHF. CDR3 in DNA: TGTGCCAGCAGTGAAGAGTGGTCGGAGAATCAGCCCCAGCATTTT. V is TRBV6-1 and J is TRBJ1-5; no clear D. CDR1 MNHNS and CDR2 SASEGT come from the germline V gene. This CDR3 is built from 15 residues. The germline V and J ends were trimmed by 1 base and 4 bases, with 11 bases remaining between them.

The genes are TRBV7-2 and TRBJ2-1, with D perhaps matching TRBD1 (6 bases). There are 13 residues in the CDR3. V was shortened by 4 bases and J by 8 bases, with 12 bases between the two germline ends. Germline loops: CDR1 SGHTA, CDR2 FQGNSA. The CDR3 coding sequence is TGTGCCAGCAGCTCAGGACAGTGGGATGAGCAGTTCTTC. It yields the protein CASSSGQWDEQFF.

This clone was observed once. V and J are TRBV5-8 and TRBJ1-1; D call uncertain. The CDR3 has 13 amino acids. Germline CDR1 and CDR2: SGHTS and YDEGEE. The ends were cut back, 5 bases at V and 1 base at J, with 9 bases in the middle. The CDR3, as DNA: TGTGCCAGCAGACCCCAGTGGAACACTGAAGCTTTCTTT. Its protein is CASRPQWNTEAFF.

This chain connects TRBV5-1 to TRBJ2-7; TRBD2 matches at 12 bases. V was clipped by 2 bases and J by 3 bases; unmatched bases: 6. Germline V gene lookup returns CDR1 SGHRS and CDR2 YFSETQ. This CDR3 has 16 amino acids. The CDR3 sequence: CASSFKPGLAGYEQYF. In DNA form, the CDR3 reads TGCGCCAGCAGCTTCAAACCGGGACTAGCGGGCTACGAGCAGTACTTC.

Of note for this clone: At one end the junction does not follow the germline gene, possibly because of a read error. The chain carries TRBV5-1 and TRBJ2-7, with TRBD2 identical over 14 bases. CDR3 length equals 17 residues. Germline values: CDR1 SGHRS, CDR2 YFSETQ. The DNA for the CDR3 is TGCGCCAGCAGCCAGGGACTAGCGGGAGTGTTGGCCTACGGGCAGTACTTC. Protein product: CASSQGLAGVLAYGQYF.

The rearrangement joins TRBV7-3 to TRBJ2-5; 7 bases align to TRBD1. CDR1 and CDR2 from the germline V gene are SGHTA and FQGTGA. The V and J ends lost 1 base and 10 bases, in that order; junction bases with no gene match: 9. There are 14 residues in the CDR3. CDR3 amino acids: CASSLRGGGFGQYF. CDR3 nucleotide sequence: TGTGCCAGCAGCTTAAGAGGGGGCGGATTCGGCCAGTACTTC.

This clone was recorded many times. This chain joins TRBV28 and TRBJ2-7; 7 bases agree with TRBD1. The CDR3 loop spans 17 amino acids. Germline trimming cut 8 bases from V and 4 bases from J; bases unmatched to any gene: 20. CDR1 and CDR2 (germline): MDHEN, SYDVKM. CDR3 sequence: CASVPGTAWAPDYEQYF. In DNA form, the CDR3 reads TGTGCCAGCGTGCCCGGGACAGCCTGGGCCCCAGATTACGAGCAGTACTTC.

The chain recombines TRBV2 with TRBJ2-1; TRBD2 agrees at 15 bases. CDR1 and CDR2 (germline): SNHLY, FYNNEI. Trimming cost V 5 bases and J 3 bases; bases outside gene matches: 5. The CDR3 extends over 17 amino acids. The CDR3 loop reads CASSRTSGRALYNEQFF. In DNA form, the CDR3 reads TGTGCCAGCAGTAGGACTAGCGGGAGGGCCCTCTACAATGAGCAGTTCTTC.

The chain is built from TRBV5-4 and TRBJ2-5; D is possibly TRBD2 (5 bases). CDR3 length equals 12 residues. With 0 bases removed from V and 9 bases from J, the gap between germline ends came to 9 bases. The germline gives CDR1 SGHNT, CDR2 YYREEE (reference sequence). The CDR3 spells CASSLVGAAQYF. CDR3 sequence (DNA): TGTGCCAGCAGCTTGGTAGGAGCGGCCCAGTACTTC. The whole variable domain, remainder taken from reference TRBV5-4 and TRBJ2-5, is ETGVTQSPTHLIKTRGQQVTLRCSSQSGHNTVSWYQQALGQGPQFIFQYYREEENGRGNFPPRFSGLQFPNYSSELNVNALELDDSALYLCASSLVGAAQYFGPGTRLLVL.